This TCR beta chain was sequenced in a study of blood T cell repertoires in COVID-19. Background on the study: COVID-19 samples collected from the United States, Italy and Spain covered acute and convalescent phases. T cells, B-cell-depleted T cells, or PBMCs supplied cDNA or gDNA.

In the original workflow: Amplification of reference gene primers was used by the study to estimate nucleated cell counts. The table came from immunoSEQ multiplex PCR; TCRdb's copy has only in-frame clones and leaves some out. The V and J calls and clone size come from that table; D and trimming were worked out from the DNA. The table includes around 200,000 clones, more than 70% detected once. The CDR3 is 14 residues long. The V end was cut by 2 bases, the J end by 7 bases, with 9 bases between. CDR1 is LNHNV, CDR2 YYDKDF, per germline (reference sequence). The chain is built from TRBV15 and TRBJ1-6; TRBD1 is a possible D gene (6 bases). The receptor was derived from a woman aged 40 to 49 with acute COVID-19. The sample consisted of PBMCs or T cells enriched from blood (not recorded which). The CDR3 DNA reads TGTGCCACCAGCAGAACCACAGGGAATTCACCCCTCCACTTT. It specifies CATSRTTGNSPLHF.